A selection of T cell receptor beta chains follows, all from one sample in a study of cytomegalovirus exposure and HLA in healthy donors. Sequenced by immunoSEQ multiplex PCR; TCRdb stores in-frame clones only, minus some. The data contain 95,000 to 150,000 clones, approximately 72% of them seen just once; the ten biggest clones take up approximately 28%. Sequenced: PBMCs. These receptors came from a man aged 55 to 70 in good health and CMV-seropositive. CDR3s include the opening cysteine and the closing phenylalanine or tryptophan. The order of the fields is V gene, D gene, clone size, J gene, CDR3 protein, CDR3 DNA. The D gene is left open where the match is weak. A row's size may be missing; if present it is once, few, many or a size class.

TRBV27	NA	NA	TRBJ2-3	CASSLGPFTDTQYF	TGTGCCAGCAGTTTGGGGCCATTCACAGATACGCAGTATTTT
TRBV10-3	TRBD1	NA	TRBJ2-2	CAISETPGQGSTGELFF	TGTGCCATCAGTGAAACTCCGGGACAGGGTTCGACCGGGGAGCTGTTTTTT
TRBV7-9	NA	NA	TRBJ2-3	CARQSSGTDTQYF	TGTGCCAGGCAGTCTAGCGGCACAGATACGCAGTATTTT
TRBV5-4	NA	few	TRBJ2-2	CASSLGGTTNTGELFF	TGTGCCAGCAGCTTGGGCGGCACCACGAACACCGGGGAGCTGTTTTTT
TRBV2	TRBD1	NA	TRBJ1-2	CASGSSPAWDRGRLGGYTF	TGTGCCAGCGGCTCATCCCCGGCGTGGGACAGGGGAAGGCTAGGGGGCTACACCTTC
TRBV14	TRBD1	NA	TRBJ1-4	CASSPTTGARGKLFF	TGTGCCAGCAGCCCAACGACAGGGGCGAGAGGAAAACTGTTTTTT
TRBV27	NA	NA	TRBJ2-7	CASSPLGAGPRAYEQYF	TGTGCCAGCAGTCCCCTCGGGGCGGGGCCCCGCGCCTACGAGCAGTACTTC
TRBV6-6	NA	NA	TRBJ1-2	CASSELDGIGYTF	TGTGCCAGCAGCGAACTCGACGGGATCGGCTACACCTTC
TRBV5-1	NA	few	TRBJ1-6	CASSLGSNSPLHF	TGTGCCAGCAGCTTGGGTAGTAATTCACCCCTCCACTTT
TRBV5-1	NA	NA	TRBJ2-2	CASSRVGPTNTGELFF	TGCGCCAGCTCGCGAGTGGGGCCCACGAACACCGGGGAGCTGTTTTTT
TRBV2	TRBD2	NA	TRBJ2-1	CASRRTSGSSYNEQFF	TGTGCCAGCAGAAGGACTAGCGGGAGCTCCTACAATGAGCAGTTCTTC
TRBV19	NA	few	TRBJ2-5	CASSPRAHYQETQYF	TGTGCCAGTAGTCCGCGCGCGCATTACCAAGAGACCCAGTACTTC
TRBV7-7	NA	NA	TRBJ2-3	CASSLGRGRTDTQYF	TGTGCCAGCAGCTTAGGGAGAGGGCGCACAGATACGCAGTATTTT
TRBV2	TRBD1	NA	TRBJ2-7	CASGRDRYTYEQYF	TGTGCCAGCGGCCGGGACAGGTACACCTACGAGCAGTACTTC
TRBV9	TRBD1	NA	TRBJ1-5	CASSGGQGKSQPQHF	TGTGCCAGCAGCGGGGGACAGGGAAAGAGTCAGCCCCAGCATTTT
TRBV11-2	NA	NA	TRBJ1-5	CASSLVSSRDQPQHF	TGTGCCAGCAGCTTAGTCTCTTCCAGGGATCAGCCCCAGCATTTT
TRBV30	NA	NA	TRBJ2-1	CAWSVGSDYYNEQFF	TGTGCCTGGAGTGTCGGGTCGGACTACTACAATGAGCAGTTCTTC
TRBV14	NA	NA	TRBJ1-1	CASSPQGHTEAFF	TGTGCCAGCAGCCCCCAGGGCCACACTGAAGCTTTCTTT
TRBV2	TRBD1	once	TRBJ1-1	CASSGGQGISTEAFF	TGTGCCAGCAGTGGGGGACAGGGAATAAGCACTGAAGCTTTCTTT
TRBV2	NA	once	TRBJ2-1	CASNDRRGRSYNEQFF	TGTGCCAGCAATGATCGGAGGGGCCGCTCCTACAATGAGCAGTTCTTC
TRBV2	NA	once	TRBJ2-7	CASRVQLPGSYEQYF	TGTGCCAGCAGAGTCCAACTACCCGGCTCCTACGAGCAGTACTTC
TRBV29-1	NA	NA	TRBJ2-3	CSVLTISGATTDTQYF	TGCAGCGTTCTCACCATTAGTGGGGCAACCACAGATACGCAGTATTTT
TRBV9	NA	NA	TRBJ1-2	CASSGGTDGLRGHTF	TGTGCCAGCAGCGGGGGGACGGACGGTCTGCGGGGCCACACCTTC
TRBV5-1	TRBD2	NA	TRBJ2-2	CASSWTSGRSGSTGELFF	TGCGCCAGCAGTTGGACTAGCGGGAGGAGTGGAAGCACCGGGGAGCTGTTTTTT
TRBV4-2	TRBD2	NA	TRBJ2-2	CASSFSGSGTGELFF	TGTGCCAGCAGCTTCAGCGGGAGTGGCACCGGGGAGCTGTTTTTT
TRBV19	TRBD2	NA	TRBJ2-2	CASSLPRTSGSTHTGELFF	TGTGCCAGTAGTCTCCCACGGACTAGCGGGAGTACTCACACCGGGGAGCTGTTTTTT
TRBV30	NA	NA	TRBJ2-6	CAWSRDFGANVLTF	TGTGCCTGGAGTCGGGATTTCGGGGCCAACGTCCTGACTTTC
TRBV2	TRBD2	NA	TRBJ2-2	CASSGLAGHTGELFF	TGTGCCAGCAGCGGACTAGCGGGACACACCGGGGAGCTGTTTTTT
TRBV11-2	TRBD2	once	TRBJ2-5	CASSSRLARQETQYF	TGTGCCAGCAGCTCTCGACTAGCGAGGCAAGAGACCCAGTACTTC
TRBV7-6	NA	few	TRBJ1-6	CASSFGGRNSPLHF	TGTGCCAGCAGCTTCGGAGGCCGGAATTCACCCCTCCACTTT
TRBV5-6	NA	NA	TRBJ2-6	CASSSQGSGANVLTF	TGTGCCAGCAGCTCACAGGGATCTGGGGCCAACGTCCTGACTTTC
TRBV5-1	TRBD2	NA	TRBJ2-2	CASSLAGGLIAGELFF	TGCGCCAGCAGCTTGGCGGGGGGGTTGATCGCCGGGGAGCTGTTTTTT
TRBV5-4	NA	NA	TRBJ1-2	CASSAKEDYGYTF	TGTGCCAGCAGCGCAAAGGAGGACTATGGCTACACCTTC
TRBV6-6	NA	few	TRBJ1-1	CASRGQSETEAFF	TGTGCCAGCAGGGGACAATCGGAGACTGAAGCTTTCTTT
TRBV21-1	NA	NA	TRBJ1-4	CARDRPATNEKLFF	TGTGCCAGGGACAGGCCTGCAACTAATGAAAAACTGTTTTTT
TRBV4-2	NA	once	TRBJ2-1	CASSPVVGGADDEQFF	TGTGCCAGCAGCCCTGTTGTGGGGGGGGCTGACGATGAGCAGTTCTTC